The T cell receptor (beta chain) under discussion was sequenced for a study of PD-1 blockade in classical Hodgkin lymphoma. This clone was recorded only once. Method: immunoSEQ multiplex PCR; TCRdb's copy keeps in-frame clones and lacks some. Of under 95,000 clones in the sample, 80% to 95% are singletons; the top ten hold approximately 2.4%. The patients all showed relapse after autologous stem cell transplantation, while their brentuximab vedotin exposure varied. This CDR3 is built from 14 residues. The germline V gene encodes CDR1 MNHEY and CDR2 SMNVEV (reference sequence). The V and J ends lost 3 bases and 4 bases, in that order; junction bases with no gene match: 0.

The chain joins TRBV27 to TRBJ2-3; 11 nucleotides align to TRBD2. Sequencing was performed on peripheral blood mononuclear cells (PBMCs), taken before the second cycle of nivolumab. This sequence originates from a human donor with classical Hodgkin lymphoma. CDR3 in amino acids: CASSFSGRADTQYF. CDR3 DNA sequence: TGTGCCAGCAGTTTTAGCGGGAGGGCAGATACGCAGTATTTT.